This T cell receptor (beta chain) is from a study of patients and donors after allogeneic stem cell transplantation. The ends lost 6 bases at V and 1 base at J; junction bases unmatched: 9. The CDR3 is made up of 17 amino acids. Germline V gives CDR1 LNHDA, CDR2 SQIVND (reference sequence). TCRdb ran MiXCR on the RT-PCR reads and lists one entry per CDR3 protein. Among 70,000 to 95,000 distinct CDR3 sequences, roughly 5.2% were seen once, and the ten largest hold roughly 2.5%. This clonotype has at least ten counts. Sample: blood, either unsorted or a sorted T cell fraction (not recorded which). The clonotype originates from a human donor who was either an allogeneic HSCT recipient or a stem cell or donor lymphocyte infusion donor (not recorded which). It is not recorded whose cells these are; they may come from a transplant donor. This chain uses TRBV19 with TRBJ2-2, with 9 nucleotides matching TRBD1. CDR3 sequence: CASRSEGQGWNTGELFF. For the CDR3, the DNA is TGTGCCAGTAGGAGTGAAGGACAGGGGTGGAACACCGGGGAGCTGTTTTTT.